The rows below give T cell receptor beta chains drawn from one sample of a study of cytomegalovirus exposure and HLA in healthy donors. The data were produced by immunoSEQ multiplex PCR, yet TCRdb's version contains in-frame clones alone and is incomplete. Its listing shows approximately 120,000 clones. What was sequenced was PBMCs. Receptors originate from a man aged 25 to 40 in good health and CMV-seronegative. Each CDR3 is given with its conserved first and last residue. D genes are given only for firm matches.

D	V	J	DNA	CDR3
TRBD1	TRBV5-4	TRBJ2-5	TGTGCCAGCAGTGAACGCCGGGACAGTCGAGAGACCCAGTACTTC	CASSERRDSRETQYF
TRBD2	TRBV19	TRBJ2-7	TGTGCCAGTAGTATAGGGCCTAGCGGGCATCCGTACTTC	CASSIGPSGHPYF
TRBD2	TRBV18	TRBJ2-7	TGTGCCAGCTCACCTCTAGCGGAATCGACTTACGAGCAGTACTTC	CASSPLAESTYEQYF
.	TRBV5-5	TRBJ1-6	TGTGCCAGCAGCTTGGAACAGGCCCTTTTCCACTTT	CASSLEQALFHF
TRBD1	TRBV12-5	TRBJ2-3	TGTGCTAGTGGTTTGAGCACAGGGGATAAATCCAATACGCAGTATTTT	CASGLSTGDKSNTQYF
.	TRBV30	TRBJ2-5	TGTGCCTGGGTCCCCAGGACAGCTCAAGAGACCCAGTACTTC	CAWVPRTAQETQYF
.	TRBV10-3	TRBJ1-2	TGTGCCATCAGTGAGCCCTGGGGGGGGGTAAATGGCTACACCTTC	CAISEPWGGVNGYTF
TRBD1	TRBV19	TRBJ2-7	TGTGCCAGTAGTATGATCCGGGACAGGGGCCCAGACGAGCAGTACTTC	CASSMIRDRGPDEQYF
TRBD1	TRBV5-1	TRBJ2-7	TGCGCCAGCAGCTTGCGACAGGGGGGAGAGTCCTACGAGCAGTACTTC	CASSLRQGGESYEQYF
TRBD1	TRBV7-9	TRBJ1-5	TGTGCCAGCAGCCCGACAGGGGGCGATCAGCCCCAGCATTTT	CASSPTGGDQPQHF
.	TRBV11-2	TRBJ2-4	TGTGCCAGCAGCTTAGTCTTAGGGGGTTCACACATTCAGTACTTC	CASSLVLGGSHIQYF
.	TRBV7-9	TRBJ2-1	TGTGCCAGCAGCTTAGGTTGGAGTGACAATGAGCAGTTCTTC	CASSLGWSDNEQFF
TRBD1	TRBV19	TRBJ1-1	TGTGCCAGTAGTATCAGAGGGGGCAGGAACACTGAAGCTTTCTTT	CASSIRGGRNTEAFF
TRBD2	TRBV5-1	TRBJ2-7	TGCGCCAGCAGCTTGGTAGCGGGAGGCGAGCAGTACTTC	CASSLVAGGEQYF
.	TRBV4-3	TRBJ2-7	TGCGCCAGCAGCCAAGATACGAGACTGGTCCTGTACGAGCAGTACTTC	CASSQDTRLVLYEQYF
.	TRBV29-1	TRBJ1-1	TGCAGCGTTGAATATAAATTTAACACTGAAGCTTTCTTT	CSVEYKFNTEAFF
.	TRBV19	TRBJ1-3	TGTGCCAGTAGTATCGGGGAGGGGCGCAACACCATATATTTT	CASSIGEGRNTIYF
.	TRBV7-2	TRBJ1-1	TGTGCCAGCAGCTCCACCCTCACAGGGAGAACTGAAGCTTTCTTT	CASSSTLTGRTEAFF
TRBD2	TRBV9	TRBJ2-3	TGTGCCAGCAGTCGGATGGGAGGGCGGTCAGATACGCAGTATTTT	CASSRMGGRSDTQYF
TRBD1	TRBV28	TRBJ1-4	TGTGCCAGCAGTCGATTTCATCCTACAGGGGCAACTAATGAAAAACTGTTTTTT	CASSRFHPTGATNEKLFF
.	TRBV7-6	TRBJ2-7	TGTGCCAGCAGCTCGGGGGTTCTCTACGAGCAGTACTTC	CASSSGVLYEQYF
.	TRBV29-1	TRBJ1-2	TGCAGCGTTGAAGACGCCCGGGGGGACGGCTACACCTTC	CSVEDARGDGYTF
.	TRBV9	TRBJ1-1	TGTGCCAGCAGCGCCTCGGTATCGAACACTGAAGCTTTCTTT	CASSASVSNTEAFF
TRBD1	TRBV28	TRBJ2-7	TGTGCCAGCACCGAGTATGGGACAGGCCGTGGCGAGCAGTACTTC	CASTEYGTGRGEQYF
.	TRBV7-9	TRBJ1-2	TGTGCCAGCAGCTTAGGACAGGGCTACACCTTC	CASSLGQGYTF
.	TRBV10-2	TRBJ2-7	TGCGCCAGCAGTGAGCGGGGTAACTCCTACGAGCAGTACTTC	CASSERGNSYEQYF
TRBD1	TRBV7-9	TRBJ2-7	TGTGCCAGCAGCTTTCCACCGGGACAGGGTCCTAACTACGAGCAGTACTTC	CASSFPPGQGPNYEQYF
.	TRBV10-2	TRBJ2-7	TGCGCCAGCGCTAGCATTTACGAGCAGTACTTC	CASASIYEQYF
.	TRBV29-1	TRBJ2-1	TGCAGCGTTGGGCCAGTCAATGAGCAGTTCTTC	CSVGPVNEQFF
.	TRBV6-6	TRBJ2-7	TGTGCCAGCACATCGGGAGAGGGCGAGCAGTACTTC	CASTSGEGEQYF
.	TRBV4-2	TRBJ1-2	TGTGCCAGCAGCCAAGATCACAGTGACTATGGCTACACCTTC	CASSQDHSDYGYTF